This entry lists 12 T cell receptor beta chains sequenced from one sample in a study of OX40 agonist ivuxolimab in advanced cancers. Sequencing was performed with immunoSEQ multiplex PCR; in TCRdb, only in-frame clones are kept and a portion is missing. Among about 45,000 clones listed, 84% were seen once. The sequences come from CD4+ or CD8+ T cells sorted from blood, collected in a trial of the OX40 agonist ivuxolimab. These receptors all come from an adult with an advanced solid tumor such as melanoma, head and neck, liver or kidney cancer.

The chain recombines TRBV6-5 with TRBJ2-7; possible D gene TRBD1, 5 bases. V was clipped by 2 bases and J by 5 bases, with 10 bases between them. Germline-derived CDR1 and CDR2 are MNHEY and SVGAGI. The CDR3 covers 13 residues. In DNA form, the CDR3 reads TGTGCCAGCAGTTACAGGGGTTCCCACGAGCAGTACTTC. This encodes CASSYRGSHEQYF.

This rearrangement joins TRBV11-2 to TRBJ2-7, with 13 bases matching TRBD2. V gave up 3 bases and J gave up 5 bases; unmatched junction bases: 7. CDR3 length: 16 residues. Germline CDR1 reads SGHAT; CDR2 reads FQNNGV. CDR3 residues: CASSFPLAGGPDEQYF. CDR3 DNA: TGTGCCAGCAGCTTCCCACTAGCGGGGGGGCCTGACGAGCAGTACTTC.

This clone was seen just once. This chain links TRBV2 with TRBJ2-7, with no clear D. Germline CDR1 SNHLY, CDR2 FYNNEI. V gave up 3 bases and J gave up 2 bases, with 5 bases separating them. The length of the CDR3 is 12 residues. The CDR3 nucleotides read TGTGCCAGCAGTGACAGAACCTACGAGCAGTACTTC. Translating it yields CASSDRTYEQYF.

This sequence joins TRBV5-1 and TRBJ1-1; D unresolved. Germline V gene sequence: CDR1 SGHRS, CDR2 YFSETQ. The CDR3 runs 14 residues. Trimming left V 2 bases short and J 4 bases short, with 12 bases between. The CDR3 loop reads CASSLILGGTEAFF. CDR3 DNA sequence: TGCGCCAGCAGCTTAATCTTGGGTGGCACTGAAGCTTTCTTT.

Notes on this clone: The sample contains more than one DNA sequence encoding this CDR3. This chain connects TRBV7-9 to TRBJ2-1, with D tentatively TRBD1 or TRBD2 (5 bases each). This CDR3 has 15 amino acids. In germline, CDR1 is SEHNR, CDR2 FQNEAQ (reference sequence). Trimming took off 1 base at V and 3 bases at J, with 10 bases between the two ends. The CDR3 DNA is TGTGCCAGCAGCTTAGTTGGGGGATACTACAATGAGCAGTTCTTC. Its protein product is CASSLVGGYYNEQFF. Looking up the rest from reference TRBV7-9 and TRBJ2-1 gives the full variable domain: DTGVSQNPRHKITKRGQNVTFRCDPISEHNRLYWYRQTLGQGPEFLTYFQNEAQLEKSRLLSDRFSAERPKGSFSTLEIQRTEQGDSAMYLCASSLVGGYYNEQFFGPGTRLTVL.

This CDR3 reads CASSGGAKGREQYF. CDR3 nucleotides: TGTGCCAGCAGCGGCGGGGCCAAGGGTAGGGAGCAGTACTTC. The chain joins TRBV11-2 to TRBJ2-7; D perhaps matches TRBD2 (6 bases). V lost 5 bases, J lost 7 bases, and 18 bases lay in between. This CDR3 is 14 amino acids long. Germline-derived CDR1 and CDR2 are SGHAT and FQNNGV.

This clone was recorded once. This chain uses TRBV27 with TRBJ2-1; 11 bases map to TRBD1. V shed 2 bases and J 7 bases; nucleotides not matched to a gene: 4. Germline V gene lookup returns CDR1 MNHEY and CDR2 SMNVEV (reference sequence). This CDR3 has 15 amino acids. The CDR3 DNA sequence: TGTGCCAGCAGTTTAGGGACAGGGGGGATAAATGAGCAGTTCTTC. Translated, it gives CASSLGTGGINEQFF.

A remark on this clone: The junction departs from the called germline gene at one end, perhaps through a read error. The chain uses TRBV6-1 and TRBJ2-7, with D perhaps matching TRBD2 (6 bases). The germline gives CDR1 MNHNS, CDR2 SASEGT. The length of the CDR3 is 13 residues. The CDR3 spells CASSTRDSHEQYF. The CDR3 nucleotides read TGTGCCAGCAGTACTCGGGACTCCCACGAGCAGTACTTC.

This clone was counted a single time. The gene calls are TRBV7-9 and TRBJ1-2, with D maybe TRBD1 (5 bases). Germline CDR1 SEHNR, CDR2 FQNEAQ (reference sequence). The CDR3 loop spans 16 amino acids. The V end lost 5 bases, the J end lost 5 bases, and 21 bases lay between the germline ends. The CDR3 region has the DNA TGTGCCAGCAGCCTCGACAGAGCCCCACTATTTTATGGCTACACCTTC. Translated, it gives CASSLDRAPLFYGYTF.

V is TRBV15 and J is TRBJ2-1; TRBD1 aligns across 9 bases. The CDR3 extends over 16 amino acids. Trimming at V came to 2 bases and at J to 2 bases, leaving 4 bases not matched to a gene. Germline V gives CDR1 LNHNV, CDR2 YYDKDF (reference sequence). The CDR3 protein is CATSRYRGPPYNEQFF. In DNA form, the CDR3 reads TGTGCCACCAGCAGATACAGGGGGCCCCCCTACAATGAGCAGTTCTTC.

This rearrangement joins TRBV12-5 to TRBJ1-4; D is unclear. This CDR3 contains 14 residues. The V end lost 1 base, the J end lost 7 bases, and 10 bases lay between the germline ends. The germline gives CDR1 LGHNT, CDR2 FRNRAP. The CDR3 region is CASGLEGLGEKLFF. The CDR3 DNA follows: TGTGCTAGTGGTTTGGAGGGCCTAGGTGAAAAACTGTTTTTT.

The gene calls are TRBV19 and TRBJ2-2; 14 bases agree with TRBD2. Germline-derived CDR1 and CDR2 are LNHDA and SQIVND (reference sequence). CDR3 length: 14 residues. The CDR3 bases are TGTAACCGGGGGACTAGCGGGAGAGCCGGGGAGCTGTTTTTT. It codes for CNRGTSGRAGELFF.